The rows below give T cell receptor beta chains drawn from one sample of a study of blood T cell repertoires in COVID-19. Clones were read by immunoSEQ multiplex PCR, and TCRdb kept only the in-frame ones, dropping some. The table lists roughly 190,000 clones, approximately 90% of them singletons. What was sequenced was PBMCs or T cells enriched from blood (not recorded which). These TCRs come from a woman aged 35 to 49 in a cohort exposed to, infected with or recovered from COVID-19 (not recorded which). Each CDR3 is given with its conserved first and last residue. Fields, in order: clone size, V gene, D gene, J gene, CDR3 DNA, CDR3 protein. A D gene is named only where the DNA matches it firmly. Some rows mark clone size as missing; the rest say once, few, many or name a class of expanded clone.

few	TRBV9	TRBD2	TRBJ2-1	TGTGCCAGCAGCCCGCGACTAGCGGGGGGGCCTGAGCAGTTCTTC	CASSPRLAGGPEQFF
NA	TRBV7-2	NA	TRBJ2-2	TGTGCCAGCAGCCGACAGAACACCGGGGAGCTGTTTTTT	CASSRQNTGELFF
NA	TRBV28	TRBD2	TRBJ2-5	TGTGCCAGCGGACCCTTAGGACTAGCCCAAGAGACCCAGTACTTC	CASGPLGLAQETQYF
NA	TRBV27	TRBD1	TRBJ2-7	TGTGCCAGCAGAAGACCGGGACAGGGGGCCGTCGAGCAGTACTTC	CASRRPGQGAVEQYF
few	TRBV7-6	NA	TRBJ1-3	TGTGCCAGCAGCTTGGGGGGGCAGGATGGAAACACCATATATTTT	CASSLGGQDGNTIYF
NA	TRBV10-2	NA	TRBJ1-6	TGCGCCAGCAGTGATAAACTTCTAAATTCACCCCTCCACTTT	CASSDKLLNSPLHF
once	TRBV11-2	TRBD1	TRBJ1-4	TGTGCCAGCAGCCCTAGGCCGGGACAGAGTAATGAAAAACTGTTTTTT	CASSPRPGQSNEKLFF
NA	TRBV5-5	NA	TRBJ1-6	TGTGCCAGCAGCTTGGGCGGCCAGGGGAATAATTCACCCCTCCACTTT	CASSLGGQGNNSPLHF
once	TRBV29-1	NA	TRBJ1-2	TGCAGCGTTGAAGGCAGGGATGATGGCTACACCTTC	CSVEGRDDGYTF
NA	TRBV10-1	NA	TRBJ2-2	TGCGCCAGCAGTGAATTTCGCAGGGGGAACACCGGGGAGCTGTTTTTT	CASSEFRRGNTGELFF
NA	TRBV5-1	TRBD1	TRBJ1-4	TGCGCCAGCAGCCAGGGGGTGGTAGGCGAAAAACTGTTTTTT	CASSQGVVGEKLFF
few	TRBV5-1	TRBD1	TRBJ1-2	TGCGCCAGCATGGACGGGACAGCTTATGGCTACACCTTC	CASMDGTAYGYTF
NA	TRBV7-2	TRBD2	TRBJ2-3	TGTGCCAGCAGCTTATGGACTAGCGGGAACCAGTATTTT	CASSLWTSGNQYF
NA	TRBV9	NA	TRBJ2-3	TGTGCCAGCGGACCGGGGAGAACAGATACGCAGTATTTT	CASGPGRTDTQYF
NA	TRBV19	TRBD1	TRBJ1-5	TGTGCCAGTAGTCCGGACAGGGACGGTCAGCCCCAGCATTTT	CASSPDRDGQPQHF
NA	TRBV27	TRBD2	TRBJ2-7	TGTGCCAGCAGTCGGGGGACTAGCGGATTCCACTACGAGCAGTACTTC	CASSRGTSGFHYEQYF
NA	TRBV11-2	TRBD1	TRBJ1-1	TGTGCCAGCAGCTATACCACAGGGGCAAACACTGAAGCTTTCTTT	CASSYTTGANTEAFF
NA	TRBV12-2	NA	TRBJ1-6	TGTGCAAGTCGCTTAGTGCGGTCTAGGCAGGGGGATTCACCCCTCCACTTT	CASRLVRSRQGDSPLHF
NA	TRBV9	TRBD2	TRBJ2-5	TGTGCCAGCAGCGTAGCTCCTAGCGGGAGGCTCCAAGAGACCCAGTACTTC	CASSVAPSGRLQETQYF
NA	TRBV27	TRBD1	TRBJ2-3	TGTGCCAGCGGGATAAGGGACAGGGATACGCAGTATTTT	CASGIRDRDTQYF
few	TRBV4-2	NA	TRBJ2-1	TGTGCCAGCAGGAGACTGGGGGCCCACAATGAGCAGTTCTTC	CASRRLGAHNEQFF
NA	TRBV3-1/TRBV3-2	NA	TRBJ1-2	TGTGCCAGCAGGGCGGAGGGGTATGGCTACACCTTC	CASRAEGYGYTF
NA	TRBV5-1	TRBD1	TRBJ2-7	TGCGCCAGCAGCCTCGGACAGGGGATTACCTACGAGCAGTACTTC	CASSLGQGITYEQYF
NA	TRBV19	TRBD1	TRBJ2-3	TGTGCCAGTAGTTGGACAGGGGATGGAGATACGCAGTATTTT	CASSWTGDGDTQYF
many	TRBV4-3	TRBD2	TRBJ2-7	TGCGCCAGCAGTCAAGATTGGACTAGCGGATCCTACGAGCAGTACTTC	CASSQDWTSGSYEQYF
NA	TRBV29-1	NA	TRBJ1-2	TGCAGCGTTGTAGGGGGCTATGGCTACACCTTC	CSVVGGYGYTF
once	TRBV4-1	TRBD1	TRBJ1-2	TGCGCCAGCAGCCGAGAGACAGGGATGGGCTACACCTTC	CASSRETGMGYTF